The 28 T cell receptor beta chains given below trace back to one sample, sequenced in a study of T cell responses to AZD1222 COVID-19 vaccine. Profiled with immunoSEQ multiplex PCR; TCRdb holds only in-frame clones, not every one. The sample consists of roughly 120,000 clones, 85% to 95% of them appearing once. Sequenced material: peripheral blood, taken on day 0 of AZD1222 vaccination. These receptors originate from an adult in good health.

The chain couples TRBV25-1 to TRBJ1-2; D remains ambiguous. The CDR3 has 15 amino acids. The germline V and J ends were trimmed by 6 bases and 2 bases, with 16 bases remaining between them. Germline CDR1 and CDR2: MGHDK and SYGVNS. CDR3 nucleotide sequence: TGTGCCAGCAGCCCTTCGGGAGGAGTAAACTATGGCTACACCTTC. This codes for CASSPSGGVNYGYTF.

The V gene is TRBV6-5, the J gene TRBJ1-1, with D unresolved. The CDR3 totals 13 residues. The germline gives CDR1 MNHEY, CDR2 SVGAGI. Between the trimmed V and J ends, which lost 2 bases and 6 bases, there was a span of 10 bases. DNA for the CDR3: TGTGCCAGCAGTTACGAGGTTGGATCTGAAGCTTTCTTT. This sequence encodes CASSYEVGSEAFF.

V is TRBV6-5 and J is TRBJ1-1, with TRBD1 matching 8 bases. This CDR3 has 14 amino acids. Looked up from germline, CDR1 is MNHEY and CDR2 is SVGAGI. V lost 6 bases to trimming and J lost 1 base; unmatched junction nucleotides: 4. The CDR3 sequence is CASSRDRRNTEAFF. CDR3 DNA: TGTGCCAGCAGCCGGGACAGGCGGAACACTGAAGCTTTCTTT.

V and J are TRBV7-9 and TRBJ1-2, with D possibly matching TRBD1 (6 bases). The germline V gene encodes CDR1 SEHNR and CDR2 FQNEAQ (reference sequence). Trimming pared 4 bases from V and 8 bases from J, leaving 20 bases between. The CDR3 contains 15 residues. The CDR3 region has the DNA TGTGCCAGCAGCTCCACAGGGACGGGGGGTGACGGCTACACCTTC. Protein sequence: CASSSTGTGGDGYTF.

The chain links TRBV7-3 to TRBJ2-1; 8 bases map to TRBD1. Germline-derived CDR1 and CDR2 are SGHTA and FQGTGA. CDR3 size: 15 residues. The V gene end was trimmed by 3 bases and the J gene end by 2 bases; junction bases not matched to a gene: 3. The CDR3 DNA sequence: TGTGCCAGCAGCTTTGCAGGGGGCCCCTACAATGAGCAGTTCTTC. This codes for CASSFAGGPYNEQFF.

This chain joins TRBV5-6 and TRBJ2-2; the match to TRBD1 covers 8 bases. Losses at the gene ends were 4 bases for V and 3 bases for J; bases not matched to a gene: 5. CDR1 SGHDT and CDR2 YYEEEE come from the germline V gene. The CDR3 sequence is 15 residues long. The CDR3 DNA is TGTGCCAGCAGCCTTCCAGGGGGCCACACCGGGGAGCTGTTTTTT. Protein product: CASSLPGGHTGELFF.

This clone was counted between two and nine times. V and J are TRBV28 and TRBJ1-2, with TRBD1 identical over 7 bases. CDR1 and CDR2 from the germline V gene are MDHEN and SYDVKM. This CDR3 spans 14 amino acids. Germline trimming cut 10 bases from V and 7 bases from J; bases unmatched to any gene: 15. CDR3 region: CATVGGNRGRGYTF. For the CDR3, the DNA is TGTGCCACCGTGGGGGGGAACAGGGGCCGTGGCTACACCTTC.

The V call is TRBV11-2, the J call TRBJ2-7; D unresolved. Trimming removed 5 bases at V and 0 bases at J, with 8 bases between. This CDR3 region has 13 residues. Germline assignment: CDR1 SGHAT and CDR2 FQNNGV. CDR3 protein: CASSPRSSYEQYF. Written as DNA, the CDR3 is TGTGCCAGCAGCCCTAGAAGCTCCTACGAGCAGTACTTC.

The rearrangement uses TRBV12-3 or TRBV12-4 and TRBJ1-2; D is perhaps TRBD1 (5 bases). Trimming stripped 6 bases from V and 3 bases from J, with 11 bases between. This CDR3 has 13 amino acids. In nucleotides, the CDR3 is TGTGCCAGCAGGAGGGGAGGATACTATGGCTACACCTTC. It is translated as CASRRGGYYGYTF.

This chain uses TRBV19 with TRBJ1-5; D possibly corresponds to TRBD1 (5 bases). Per germline, CDR1 LNHDA and CDR2 SQIVND (reference sequence). Trimming removed 3 bases at V and 0 bases at J, with 9 bases between. The CDR3 contains 15 residues. The CDR3 nucleotides are TGTGCCAGTAGTATGACAGATTATAGCAATCAGCCCCAGCATTTT. This codes for CASSMTDYSNQPQHF.

The chain is built from TRBV4-1 and TRBJ2-7; the D is unclear. V was trimmed by 5 bases and J by 2 bases, leaving 13 bases between them. The V gene's germline CDR1 is MGHRA and CDR2 YSYEKL. CDR3 length: 14 residues. The CDR3 region has the DNA TGCGCCAGCAGCACCGGGCCATTCCCCTACGAGCAGTACTTC. The encoded protein is CASSTGPFPYEQYF.

This chain uses TRBV6-5 with TRBJ1-2, with 7 bases that match TRBD1. This CDR3 is 13 amino acids long. V gave up 5 bases and J gave up 14 bases; unmatched junction bases: 14. Germline loops: CDR1 MNHEY, CDR2 SVGAGI. CDR3 sequence (DNA): TGTGCCAGCAGTCCCCGGGAGGGGGCAGGGCTGACCTTC. This encodes CASSPREGAGLTF.

The V and J genes are TRBV4-1 and TRBJ1-2; no reliable D call. CDR1 is MGHRA and CDR2 is YSYEKL in the germline V gene. The germline V and J ends were trimmed by 0 bases and 4 bases, with 15 bases remaining between them. CDR3 size: 16 residues. The CDR3: CASSQEVGGRIYGYTF. The CDR3 region has the DNA TGCGCCAGCAGCCAAGAGGTGGGCGGAAGAATCTATGGCTACACCTTC.

The rearrangement links TRBV19 to TRBJ1-5; D may be TRBD1 (5 bases). V lost 7 bases to trimming and J lost 7 bases, with 26 bases between them. The V gene's germline CDR1 is LNHDA and CDR2 SQIVND (reference sequence). The CDR3 is 17 residues long. Here the CDR3 reads CASTPVGVVQGRQPQHF. The DNA for the CDR3 is TGTGCCAGTACCCCCGTTGGGGTGGTGCAGGGACGGCAGCCCCAGCATTTT.

This rearrangement joins TRBV2 to TRBJ1-1, with TRBD1 as a possible D gene (5 bases). Germline V gene sequence: CDR1 SNHLY, CDR2 FYNNEI. The CDR3 has 12 residues. With 2 bases removed from V and 11 bases from J, the gap between germline ends came to 12 bases. CDR3 coding DNA: TGTGCCAGCAGTGAACGGAGAGGGGTGGCTTTCTTT. Protein sequence: CASSERRGVAFF.

The chain is built from TRBV5-4 and TRBJ1-4; D call uncertain. CDR1 is SGHNT, CDR2 YYREEE, per germline (reference sequence). The CDR3 loop spans 16 amino acids. With 0 bases removed from V and 7 bases from J, the gap between germline ends came to 16 bases. The CDR3 sequence: CASSLGRLGKSEKLFF. The CDR3 region has the DNA TGTGCCAGCAGCTTGGGTCGGCTGGGGAAGAGTGAAAAACTGTTTTTT.

V and J are TRBV9 and TRBJ1-2; no definite D call. Trimming removed 0 bases at V and 4 bases at J, with 13 bases between. CDR1 and CDR2 from the germline V gene are SGDLS and YYNGEE. The CDR3 has 15 residues. The CDR3: CASSVDLGGSYGYTF. The CDR3 coding sequence is TGTGCCAGCAGCGTAGATCTTGGAGGGAGCTATGGCTACACCTTC.

The J gene is TRBJ2-2, the V gene TRBV6-6, with D perhaps TRBD2 (7 bases). The length of the CDR3 is 20 residues. Per the germline V gene, CDR1 is MNHNY and CDR2 is SVGAGI (reference sequence). V was cut by 6 bases and J by 1 base, with 27 bases left in between. The CDR3 bases are TGTGCCAGCAGCCGACCGTCGGGGGGCAGACGCCCTGAGAACACCGGGGAGCTGTTTTTT. Protein sequence: CASSRPSGGRRPENTGELFF.

CDR3 nucleotides: TGTGCCAGCAGCCTGGGACAGGGGTTCACTGAAGCTTTCTTT. As protein: CASSLGQGFTEAFF. The chain carries TRBV5-4 and TRBJ1-1; 10 nucleotides line up with TRBD1. Germline V CDR1 and CDR2: SGHNT, YYREEE (reference sequence). V lost 4 bases to trimming and J lost 4 bases; unmatched junction nucleotides: 4. This CDR3 has 14 residues.

CDR3 residues: CASSRASGQPQHF. Here the CDR3 DNA reads TGTGCCAGCAGTCGGGCCTCCGGGCAGCCCCAGCATTTT. The chain has TRBV12-3 or TRBV12-4 and TRBJ1-5; unclear D gene. V was clipped by 5 bases and J by 7 bases, with 12 bases between them. CDR3 length: 13 residues.

V is TRBV7-9 and J is TRBJ2-3, with D perhaps matching TRBD2 (5 bases). Germline lookup yields CDR1 SEHNR and CDR2 FQNEAQ (reference sequence). With 3 bases removed from V and 4 bases from J, the gap between germline ends came to 8 bases. This CDR3 contains 13 residues. DNA of the CDR3: TGTGCCAGCAGCTTCGCGGGCTCAGATACGCAGTATTTT. Amino acid sequence: CASSFAGSDTQYF.

This chain connects TRBV27 to TRBJ2-3; the D is unclear. CDR1 is MNHEY and CDR2 is SMNVEV in the germline V gene (reference sequence). The CDR3 extends over 13 amino acids. The germline V and J ends were trimmed by 3 bases and 2 bases, with 6 bases remaining between them. The DNA of the CDR3 is TGTGCCAGCAGTTTCGCATTCACAGATACGCAGTATTTT. It translates to CASSFAFTDTQYF.

The chain recombines TRBV30 with TRBJ2-5; perhaps TRBD2 as D (6 bases). The CDR3 covers 13 residues. V dropped 7 bases and J dropped 1 base, with 13 bases sitting between them. Germline-derived CDR1 and CDR2 are GTSNPN and SVGIG (reference sequence). The CDR3 nucleotides are TGTGCCTACGCTCCGGGGGTCCAAGAGACCCAGTACTTC. Protein product: CAYAPGVQETQYF. Together with reference TRBV30 and TRBJ2-5, the CDR3 gives the full variable domain: SQTIHQWPATLVQPVGSPLSLECTVEGTSNPNLYWYRQAAGRGLQLLFYSVGIGQISSEVPQNLSASRPQDRQFILSSKKLLLSDSGFYLCAYAPGVQETQYFGPGTRLLVL.

This chain links TRBV5-6 with TRBJ2-7, with a weak D call TRBD2 (6 bases). Looked up from germline, CDR1 is SGHDT and CDR2 is YYEEEE. Trimming took off 4 bases at V and 0 bases at J, with 17 bases between the two ends. The CDR3 has 16 residues. The chain's CDR3 is CASSRTGDGSSYEQYF. The CDR3 DNA reads TGTGCCAGCAGCCGTACGGGGGACGGGAGCTCCTACGAGCAGTACTTC.

CDR3 sequence (DNA): TGTGCCAGCAGTCCCGGGACAGGGTTTGGCTACACCTTC. Protein: CASSPGTGFGYTF. This sequence joins TRBV3-1 (or the pseudogene TRBV3-2) and TRBJ1-2; TRBD1 matches 9 bases. The CDR3 runs 13 residues. V lost 6 bases to trimming and J lost 7 bases; unmatched junction nucleotides: 6. The germline V gene encodes CDR1 LGHDT and CDR2 YNNKEL (reference sequence).

This clone has a single count. This rearrangement joins TRBV27 to TRBJ1-3; D possibly corresponds to TRBD1 (5 bases). The CDR3 is 13 residues long. The V gene lost 5 bases and the J gene lost 4 bases, with 9 bases spanning the gap. Per the germline V gene, CDR1 is MNHEY and CDR2 is SMNVEV (reference sequence). In nucleotides, the CDR3 is TGTGCCAGCAGTCTCCGGACAGGAAACACCATATATTTT. It translates to CASSLRTGNTIYF.

The chain joins TRBV28 to TRBJ1-3; D gene uncertain. The V gene's germline CDR1 is MDHEN and CDR2 SYDVKM. Between the trimmed V and J ends, which lost 2 bases and 4 bases, there was a span of 9 bases. This CDR3 has 14 residues. CDR3 protein: CASSLGRWGNTIYF. CDR3 in DNA: TGTGCCAGCAGTTTAGGCCGTTGGGGAAACACCATATATTTT.

This chain links TRBV28 with TRBJ1-1; D not resolved. CDR1 MDHEN and CDR2 SYDVKM come from the germline V gene. The CDR3 loop spans 13 amino acids. Trimming removed 6 bases from V and 0 bases from J, with 8 bases in between. The DNA for the CDR3 is TGTGCCAGCAGGCCCTTTTTGAACACTGAAGCTTTCTTT. Protein product: CASRPFLNTEAFF.